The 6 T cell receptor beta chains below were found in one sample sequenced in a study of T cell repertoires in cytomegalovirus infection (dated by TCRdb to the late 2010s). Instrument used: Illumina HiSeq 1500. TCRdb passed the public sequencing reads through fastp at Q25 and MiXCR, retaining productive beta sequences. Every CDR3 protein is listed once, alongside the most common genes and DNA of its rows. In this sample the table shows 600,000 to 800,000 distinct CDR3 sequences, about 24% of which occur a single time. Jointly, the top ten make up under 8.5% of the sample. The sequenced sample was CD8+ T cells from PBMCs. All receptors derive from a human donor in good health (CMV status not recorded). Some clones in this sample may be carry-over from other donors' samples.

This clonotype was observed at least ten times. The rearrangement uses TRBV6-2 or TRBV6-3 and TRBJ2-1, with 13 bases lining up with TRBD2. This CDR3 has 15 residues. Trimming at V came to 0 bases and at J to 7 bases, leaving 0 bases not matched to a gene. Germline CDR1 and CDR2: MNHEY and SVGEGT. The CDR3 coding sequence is TGTGCCAGCAGTTACTCGGGACTAGCGGGGAATGAGCAGTTCTTC. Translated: CASSYSGLAGNEQFF.

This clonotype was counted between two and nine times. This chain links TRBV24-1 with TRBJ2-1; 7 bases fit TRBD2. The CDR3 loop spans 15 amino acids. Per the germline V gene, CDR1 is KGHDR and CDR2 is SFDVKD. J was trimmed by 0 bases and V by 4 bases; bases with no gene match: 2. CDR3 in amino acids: CATSERGSSYNEQFF. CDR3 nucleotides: TGTGCCACCAGTGAGCGGGGGAGCTCCTACAATGAGCAGTTCTTC.

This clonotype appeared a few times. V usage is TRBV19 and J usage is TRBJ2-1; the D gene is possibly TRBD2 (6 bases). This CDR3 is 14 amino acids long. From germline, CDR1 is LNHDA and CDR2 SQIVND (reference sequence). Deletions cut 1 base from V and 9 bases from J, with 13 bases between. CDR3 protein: CASSIGGSGGEQFF. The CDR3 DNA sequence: TGTGCCAGTAGTATAGGCGGGTCCGGGGGTGAGCAGTTCTTC. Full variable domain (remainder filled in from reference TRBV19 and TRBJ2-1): DGGITQSPKYLFRKEGQNVTLSCEQNLNHDAMYWYRQDPGQGLRLIYYSQIVNDFQKGDIAEGYSVSREKKESFPLTVTSAQKNPTAFYLCASSIGGSGGEQFFGPGTRLTVL.

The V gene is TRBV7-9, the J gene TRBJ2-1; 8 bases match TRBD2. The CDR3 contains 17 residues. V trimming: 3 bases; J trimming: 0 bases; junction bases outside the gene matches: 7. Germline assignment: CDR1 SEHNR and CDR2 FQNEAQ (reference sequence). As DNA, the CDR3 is TGTGCCAGCAGCTTCATAGCGGGGTCACGCTCCTACAATGAGCAGTTCTTC. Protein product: CASSFIAGSRSYNEQFF.

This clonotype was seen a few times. CDR3 region: CSAPGTGVHYGYTF. For the CDR3, the DNA is TGCAGTGCTCCCGGGACAGGGGTCCACTATGGCTACACCTTC. V and J are TRBV20-1 and TRBJ1-2; 10 bases are shared with TRBD1. The CDR3 has 14 residues. V was clipped by 5 bases and J by 3 bases; unmatched bases: 6. Germline V lookup: CDR1 DFQATT, CDR2 SNEGSKA (reference sequence).

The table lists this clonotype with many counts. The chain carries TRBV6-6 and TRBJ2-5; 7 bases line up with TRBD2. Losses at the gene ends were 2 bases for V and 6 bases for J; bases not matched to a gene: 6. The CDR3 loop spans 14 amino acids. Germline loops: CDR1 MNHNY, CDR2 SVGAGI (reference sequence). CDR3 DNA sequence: TGTGCCAGCAGTTACGCGGGGGACCCCAAGACCCAGTACTTC. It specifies CASSYAGDPKTQYF.